This paragraph reports one TCR beta chain. These data are taken from a study of blood T cell repertoires in COVID-19. Study-wide background: The samples span acute and convalescent COVID-19 from the United States, Italy and Spain. PBMCs, B-cell-depleted T cells, or T cells were the source of the cDNA or gDNA that made up the material.

Original handling: Scientists estimated how many nucleated cells there were by amplifying reference gene primers. Measured with immunoSEQ multiplex PCR; TCRdb has only the in-frame clones, and not every one. That table supplies the V and J calls and clone size; D and trimming were determined from the DNA. The table has 310,000 or so clones, around 88% seen once; the top ten hold about 1.6%. Germline V gene data show CDR1 as SQVTM and CDR2 as ANQGSEA. Trimming pared 5 bases from V and 0 bases from J, leaving 8 bases between. The CDR3 sequence is 13 residues long. The source of this sequence is a woman between 50 and 59 years old with acute or convalescent COVID-19. What was sequenced was peripheral blood. The chain uses TRBV29-1 and TRBJ2-4; TRBD2 might be the D (5 bases). The CDR3 region has the DNA TGCAGCGTTCTGAGCGGAGCCAAAAACATTCAGTACTTC. Amino acids: CSVLSGAKNIQYF. Full variable domain (rest looked up from reference TRBV29-1 and TRBJ2-4): SAVISQKPSRDICQRGTSLTIQCQVDSQVTMMFWYRQQPGQSLTLIATANQGSEATYESGFVIDKFPISRPNLTFSTLTVSNMSPEDSSIYLCSVLSGAKNIQYFGAGTRLSVL.